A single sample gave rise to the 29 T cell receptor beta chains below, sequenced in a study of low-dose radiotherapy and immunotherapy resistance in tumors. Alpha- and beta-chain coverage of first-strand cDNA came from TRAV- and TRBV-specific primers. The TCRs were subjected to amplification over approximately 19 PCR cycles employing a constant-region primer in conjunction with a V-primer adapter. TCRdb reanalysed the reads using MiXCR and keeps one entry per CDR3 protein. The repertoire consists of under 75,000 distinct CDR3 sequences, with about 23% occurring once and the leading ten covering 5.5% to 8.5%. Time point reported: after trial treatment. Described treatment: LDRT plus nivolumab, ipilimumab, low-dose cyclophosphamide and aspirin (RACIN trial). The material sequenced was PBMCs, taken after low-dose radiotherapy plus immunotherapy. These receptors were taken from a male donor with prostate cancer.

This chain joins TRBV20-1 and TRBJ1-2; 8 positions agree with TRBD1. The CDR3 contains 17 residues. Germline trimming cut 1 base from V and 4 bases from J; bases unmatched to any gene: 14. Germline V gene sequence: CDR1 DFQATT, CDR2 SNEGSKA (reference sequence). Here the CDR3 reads CSARGQGASPNVYGYTF. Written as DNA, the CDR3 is TGCAGTGCTAGAGGTCAGGGGGCATCCCCGAATGTCTATGGCTACACCTTC.

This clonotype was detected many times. This chain's CDR3 is CASSSAWDWELFF. The CDR3 nucleotides read TGTGCCAGCAGTTCAGCTTGGGATTGGGAGCTGTTTTTT. The chain recombines TRBV27 with TRBJ2-2; D unresolved. This CDR3 spans 13 amino acids. V was shortened by 4 bases and J by 9 bases, with 12 bases between the two germline ends. The germline CDR1 and CDR2 sequences are MNHEY and SMNVEV (reference sequence).

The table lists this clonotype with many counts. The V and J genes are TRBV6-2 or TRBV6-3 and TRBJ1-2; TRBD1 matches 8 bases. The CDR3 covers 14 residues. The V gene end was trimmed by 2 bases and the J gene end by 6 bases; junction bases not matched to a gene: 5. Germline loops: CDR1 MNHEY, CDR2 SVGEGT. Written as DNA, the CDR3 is TGTGCCAGCAGTTACCAAGGACAGGGTCATGGCTACACCTTC. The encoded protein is CASSYQGQGHGYTF.

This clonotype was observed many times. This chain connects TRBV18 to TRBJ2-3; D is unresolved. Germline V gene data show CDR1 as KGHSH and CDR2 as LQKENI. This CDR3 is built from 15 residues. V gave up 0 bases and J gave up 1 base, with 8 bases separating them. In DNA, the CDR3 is TGTGCCAGCTCACCACCAAGGGTGGGCACAGATACGCAGTATTTT. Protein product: CASSPPRVGTDTQYF.

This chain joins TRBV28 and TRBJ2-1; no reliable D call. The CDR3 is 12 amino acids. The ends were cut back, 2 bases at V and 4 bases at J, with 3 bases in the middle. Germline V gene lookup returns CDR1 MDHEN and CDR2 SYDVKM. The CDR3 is CASSLLYNEQFF. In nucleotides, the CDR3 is TGTGCCAGCAGTTTACTGTACAATGAGCAGTTCTTC.

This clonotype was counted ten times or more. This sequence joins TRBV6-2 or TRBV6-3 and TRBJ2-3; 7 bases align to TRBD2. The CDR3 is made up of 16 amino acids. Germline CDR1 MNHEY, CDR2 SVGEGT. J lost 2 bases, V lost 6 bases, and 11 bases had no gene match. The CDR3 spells CASRGGQGLYTDTQYF. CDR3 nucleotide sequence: TGTGCCAGCAGGGGTGGGCAGGGACTATACACAGATACGCAGTATTTT.

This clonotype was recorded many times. CDR3 sequence: CASSFDRSPEAFF. As DNA, the CDR3 is TGTGCCAGCAGTTTCGACCGCAGCCCTGAAGCTTTCTTT. The genes are TRBV27 and TRBJ1-1; D is ambiguous. The CDR3 length is 13 residues. In germline, CDR1 is MNHEY, CDR2 SMNVEV (reference sequence). V shed 3 bases and J shed 6 bases, with 11 bases lying between them.

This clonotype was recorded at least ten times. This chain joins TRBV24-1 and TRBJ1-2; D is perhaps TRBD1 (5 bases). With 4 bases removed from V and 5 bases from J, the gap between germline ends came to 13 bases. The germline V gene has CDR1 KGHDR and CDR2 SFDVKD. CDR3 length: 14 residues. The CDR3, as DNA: TGTGCCACCAGTGAATCCGGGACGGATTATGGCTACACCTTC. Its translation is CATSESGTDYGYTF.

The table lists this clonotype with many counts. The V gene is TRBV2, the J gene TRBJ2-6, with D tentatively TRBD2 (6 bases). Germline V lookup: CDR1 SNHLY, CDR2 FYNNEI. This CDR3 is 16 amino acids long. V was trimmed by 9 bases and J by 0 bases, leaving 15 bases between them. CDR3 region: CAREGRASSGANVLTF. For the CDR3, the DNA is TGTGCCAGGGAGGGCAGGGCTAGCTCTGGGGCCAACGTCCTGACTTTC.

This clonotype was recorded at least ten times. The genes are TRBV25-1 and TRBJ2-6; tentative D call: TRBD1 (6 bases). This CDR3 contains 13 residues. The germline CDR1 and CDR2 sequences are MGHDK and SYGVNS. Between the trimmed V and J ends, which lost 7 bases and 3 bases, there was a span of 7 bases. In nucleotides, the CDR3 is TGTGCCAGCACAGGGGTTGGGGCCAACGTCCTGACTTTC. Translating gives CASTGVGANVLTF.

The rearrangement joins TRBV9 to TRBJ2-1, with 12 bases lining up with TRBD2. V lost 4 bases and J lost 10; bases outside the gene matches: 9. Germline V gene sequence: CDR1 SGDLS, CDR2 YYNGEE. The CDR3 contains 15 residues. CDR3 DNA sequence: TGTGCCAGCAGCCCCCTAGCGGGGGGGCCTGGGGAGCAGTTCTTC. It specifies CASSPLAGGPGEQFF.

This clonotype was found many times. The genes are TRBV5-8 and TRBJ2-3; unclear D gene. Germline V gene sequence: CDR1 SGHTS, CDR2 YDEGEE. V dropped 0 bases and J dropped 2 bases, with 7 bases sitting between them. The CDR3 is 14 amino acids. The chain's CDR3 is CASSLGLPTDTQYF. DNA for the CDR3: TGTGCCAGCAGCTTGGGTCTACCCACAGATACGCAGTATTTT.

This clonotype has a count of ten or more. The CDR3: CASSIGTVSNYDGYTF. DNA of the CDR3: TGCGCCAGCAGCATAGGGACAGTGTCTAACTATGATGGCTACACCTTC. The chain uses TRBV5-1 and TRBJ1-2, with 7 nucleotides matching TRBD1. The CDR3 has 16 amino acids. Trimming cost V 4 bases and J 6 bases; bases outside gene matches: 15. CDR1 is SGHRS, CDR2 YFSETQ, per germline.

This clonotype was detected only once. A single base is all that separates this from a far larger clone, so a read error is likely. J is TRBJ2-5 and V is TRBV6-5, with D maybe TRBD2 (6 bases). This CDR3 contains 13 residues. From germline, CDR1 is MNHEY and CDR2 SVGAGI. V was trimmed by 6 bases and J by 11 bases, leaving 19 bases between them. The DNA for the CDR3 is TGTGCCAGCAGCCCCAGACTAGTTTATGGGCAGTACTTC. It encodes CASSPRLVYGQYF.

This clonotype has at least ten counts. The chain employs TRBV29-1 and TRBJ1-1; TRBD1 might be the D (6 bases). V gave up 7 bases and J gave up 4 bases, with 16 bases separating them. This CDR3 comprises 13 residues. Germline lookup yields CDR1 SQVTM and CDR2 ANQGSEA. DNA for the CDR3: TGCAGCGGCAGGCTGACAGGTGTCACTGAAGCTTTCTTT. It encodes CSGRLTGVTEAFF.

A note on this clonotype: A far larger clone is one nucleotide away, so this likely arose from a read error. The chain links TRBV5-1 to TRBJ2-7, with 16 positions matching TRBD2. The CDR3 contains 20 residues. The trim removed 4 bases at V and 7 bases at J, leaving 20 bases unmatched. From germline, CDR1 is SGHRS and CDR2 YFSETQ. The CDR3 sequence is CASSKAPGTSGRASYNEQYF. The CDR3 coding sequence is TGCGCCAGCAGCAAAGCCCCCGGGACTAGCGGGAGGGCCTCCTACAATGAGCAGTACTTC.

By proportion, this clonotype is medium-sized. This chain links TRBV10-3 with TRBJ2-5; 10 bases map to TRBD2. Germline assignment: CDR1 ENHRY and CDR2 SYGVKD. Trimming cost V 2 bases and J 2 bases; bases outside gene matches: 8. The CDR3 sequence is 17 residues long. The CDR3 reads CAISEPTTLAGQETQYF. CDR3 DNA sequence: TGTGCCATCAGTGAGCCCACCACACTAGCGGGGCAAGAGACCCAGTACTTC.

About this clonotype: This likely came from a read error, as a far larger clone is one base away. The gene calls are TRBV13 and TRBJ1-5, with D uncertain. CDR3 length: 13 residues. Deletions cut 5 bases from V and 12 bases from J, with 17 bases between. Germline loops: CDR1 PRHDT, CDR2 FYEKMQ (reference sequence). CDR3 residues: CASSRGPSRLQHF. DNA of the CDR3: TGTGCCAGCAGCCGTGGTCCCTCTCGGCTCCAGCATTTT. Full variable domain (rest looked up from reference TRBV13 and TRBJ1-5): AAGVIQSPRHLIKEKRETATLKCYPIPRHDTVYWYQQGPGQDPQFLISFYEKMQSDKGSIPDRFSAQQFSDYHSELNMSSLELGDSALYFCASSRGPSRLQHFGDGTRLSIL.

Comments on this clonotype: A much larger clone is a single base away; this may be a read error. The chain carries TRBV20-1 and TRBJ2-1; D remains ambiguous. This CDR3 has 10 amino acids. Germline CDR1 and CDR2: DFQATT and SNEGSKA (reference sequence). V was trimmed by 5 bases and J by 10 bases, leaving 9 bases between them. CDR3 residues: CSAGNYEQFF. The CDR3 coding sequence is TGCAGTGCTGGCAACTACGAGCAGTTCTTC.

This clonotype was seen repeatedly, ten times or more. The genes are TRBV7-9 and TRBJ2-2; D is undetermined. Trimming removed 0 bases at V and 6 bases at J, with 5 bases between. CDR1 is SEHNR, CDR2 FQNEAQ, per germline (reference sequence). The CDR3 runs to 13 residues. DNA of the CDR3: TGTGCCAGCAGCTTAGCCAACCCCGGGGAGCTGTTTTTT. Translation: CASSLANPGELFF. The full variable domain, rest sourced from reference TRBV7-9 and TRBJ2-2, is DTGVSQNPRHKITKRGQNVTFRCDPISEHNRLYWYRQTLGQGPEFLTYFQNEAQLEKSRLLSDRFSAERPKGSFSTLEIQRTEQGDSAMYLCASSLANPGELFFGEGSRLTVL.

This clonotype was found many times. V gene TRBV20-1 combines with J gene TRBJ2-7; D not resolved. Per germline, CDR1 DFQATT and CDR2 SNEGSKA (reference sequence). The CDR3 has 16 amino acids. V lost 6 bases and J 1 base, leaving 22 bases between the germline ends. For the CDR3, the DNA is TGCAGTGCCAAGGGTGGCAGGTCCTTGATTTCCTACGAGCAGTACTTC. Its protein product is CSAKGGRSLISYEQYF.

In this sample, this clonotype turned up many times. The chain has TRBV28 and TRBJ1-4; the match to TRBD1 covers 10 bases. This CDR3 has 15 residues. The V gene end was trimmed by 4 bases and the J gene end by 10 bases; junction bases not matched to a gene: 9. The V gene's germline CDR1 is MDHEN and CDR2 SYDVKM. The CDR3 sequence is CASSSSGQGIAKLFF. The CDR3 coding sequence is TGTGCCAGCAGTTCCTCGGGACAGGGGATAGCAAAACTGTTTTTT.

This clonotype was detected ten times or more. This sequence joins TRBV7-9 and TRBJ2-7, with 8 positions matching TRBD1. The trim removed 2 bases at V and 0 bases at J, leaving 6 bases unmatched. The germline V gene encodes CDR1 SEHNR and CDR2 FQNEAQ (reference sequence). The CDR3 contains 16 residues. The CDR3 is CASSLSADRASYEQYF. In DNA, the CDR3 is TGTGCCAGCAGCTTATCGGCGGACAGGGCCTCCTACGAGCAGTACTTC.

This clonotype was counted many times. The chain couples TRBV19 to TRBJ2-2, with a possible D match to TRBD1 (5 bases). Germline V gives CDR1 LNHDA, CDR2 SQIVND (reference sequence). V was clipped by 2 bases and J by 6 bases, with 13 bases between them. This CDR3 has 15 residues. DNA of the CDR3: TGTGCCAGTAGTATATTTAAGGGGTCGGCCGGGGAGCTGTTTTTT. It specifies CASSIFKGSAGELFF.

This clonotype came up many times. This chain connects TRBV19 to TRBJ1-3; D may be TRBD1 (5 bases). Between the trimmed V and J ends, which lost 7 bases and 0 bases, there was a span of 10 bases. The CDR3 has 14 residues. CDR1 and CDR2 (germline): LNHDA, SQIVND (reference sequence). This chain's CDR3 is CASNEGSSGNTIYF. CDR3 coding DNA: TGTGCCAGTAACGAGGGGAGCTCTGGAAACACCATATATTTT.

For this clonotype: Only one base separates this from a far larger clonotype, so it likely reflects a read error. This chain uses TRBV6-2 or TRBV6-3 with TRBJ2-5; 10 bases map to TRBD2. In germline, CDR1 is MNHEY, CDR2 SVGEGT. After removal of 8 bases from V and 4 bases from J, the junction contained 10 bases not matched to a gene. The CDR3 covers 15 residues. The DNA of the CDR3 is TGTGCCAGCCGAGGGGGGGGACTAGCGCTAGAGACCCAGTACTTC. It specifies CASRGGGLALETQYF.

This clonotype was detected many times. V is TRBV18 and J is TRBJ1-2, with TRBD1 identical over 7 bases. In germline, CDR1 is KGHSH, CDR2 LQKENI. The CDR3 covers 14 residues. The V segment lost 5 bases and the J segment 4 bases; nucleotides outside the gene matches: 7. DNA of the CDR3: TGTGCCAGCTCAGGGACAGCAACGATCTATGGCTACACCTTC. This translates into CASSGTATIYGYTF.

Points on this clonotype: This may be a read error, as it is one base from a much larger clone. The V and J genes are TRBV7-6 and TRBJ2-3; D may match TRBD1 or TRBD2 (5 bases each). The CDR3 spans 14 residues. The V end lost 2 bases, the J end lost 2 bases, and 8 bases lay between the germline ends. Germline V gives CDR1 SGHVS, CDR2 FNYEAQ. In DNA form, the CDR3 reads TGTGCCAGCAGCTTATGGGGGTTCACAGATACGCAGTATTTT. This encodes CASSLWGFTDTQYF. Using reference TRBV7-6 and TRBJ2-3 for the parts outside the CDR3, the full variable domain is GAGVSQSPRYKVTKRGQDVALRCDPISGHVSLYWYRQALGQGPEFLTYFNYEAQQDKSGLPNDRFSAERPEGSISTLTIQRTEQRDSAMYRCASSLWGFTDTQYFGPGTRLTVL.

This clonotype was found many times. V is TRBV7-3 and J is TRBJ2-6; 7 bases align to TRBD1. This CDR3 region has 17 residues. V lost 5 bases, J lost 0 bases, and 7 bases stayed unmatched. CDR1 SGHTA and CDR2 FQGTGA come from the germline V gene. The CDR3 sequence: CASSRGQLLSGANVLTF. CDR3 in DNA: TGTGCCAGCAGCCGGGGACAGCTCCTCTCTGGGGCCAACGTCCTGACTTTC.